Given below is one T cell receptor (beta chain) in context. Given the absence of the conserved phenylalanine or tryptophan at the CDR3 end, a read error is likely. This entry comes from a study of regulatory T cells in long-lasting Graves disease. Specified time point: persistent/refractory GD, antithyroid drugs over 5 years with positive TRAb. RNA extracted from PBMCs served as the sequencing template. CDR3-region Arm-PCR and iRepertoire HTBI primers produced the TCR beta libraries. Via MiXCR, TCRdb re-called the multiplex PCR reads, giving one row per CDR3 protein. The sample shows roughly 470,000 distinct CDR3 sequences, 20% to 25% of them seen only once. The receptor's source is a female donor with Graves disease. Sequencing used peripheral blood mononuclear cells (PBMCs), obtained when the disease was refractory, from a patient treated with antithyroid drugs.

CDR3 sequence (DNA): TGTGCCAGCAGCGTAGAGGGGCACCACGAGCAGTACTTA. Translating gives CASSVEGHHEQYL. V usage is TRBV9 and J usage is TRBJ2-7, with D tentatively TRBD1 (5 bases). CDR1 SGDLS and CDR2 YYNGEE come from the germline V gene. The CDR3 loop spans 13 amino acids. Trimming left V 0 bases short and J 5 bases short, with 9 bases between.